A selection of T cell receptor beta chains follows, all from one sample in a study of technical replicates of blood from a few donors. The assay was immunoSEQ multiplex PCR, and TCRdb's table has in-frame clones only and misses some. The data contain about 53,000 clones, about 86% of them singletons. The sample consisted of PBMCs. The receptors were sampled from a human donor in good health. Some clones in this sample may be carry-over from other donors' samples. CDR3s include the opening cysteine and the closing phenylalanine or tryptophan. Fields, in order: CDR3 protein, CDR3 DNA, clone size, D gene, V gene, J gene. D genes are given only for firm matches. The listing skips clone size in some rows; elsewhere it reads once, few, many or a size class.

CDR3aa: CASSPEGGLRNTIYF
CDR3nt: TGTGCCAGCAGCCCTGAGGGAGGGTTACGAAACACCATATATTTT
abundance: few
d_gene: NA
v_gene: TRBV4-2
j_gene: TRBJ1-3

CDR3aa: CASRRGGVYEQYF
CDR3nt: TGTGCCAGCAGGCGCGGGGGAGTCTACGAGCAGTACTTC
abundance: many
d_gene: TRBD2
v_gene: TRBV7-8
j_gene: TRBJ2-7

CDR3aa: CASSGTGTAEETQYF
CDR3nt: TGTGCCAGCAGCGGGACCGGGACAGCAGAAGAGACCCAGTACTTC
abundance: NA
d_gene: TRBD1
v_gene: TRBV7-9
j_gene: TRBJ2-5

CDR3aa: CASSREGGPYTF
CDR3nt: TGTGCCAGTAGTAGGGAGGGGGGACCATACACCTTC
abundance: NA
d_gene: NA
v_gene: TRBV19
j_gene: TRBJ1-2

CDR3aa: CASSIGRPGLAAEQYF
CDR3nt: TGTGCCAGCAGTATCGGGCGTCCGGGACTAGCTGCCGAGCAGTACTTC
abundance: once
d_gene: TRBD2
v_gene: TRBV27
j_gene: TRBJ2-7

CDR3aa: CATRVGTGAYEQYF
CDR3nt: TGTGCCACCAGGGTCGGGACAGGAGCCTACGAGCAGTACTTC
abundance: NA
d_gene: TRBD1
v_gene: TRBV15
j_gene: TRBJ2-7

CDR3aa: CASSIDPGQGYYGYTF
CDR3nt: TGTGCCAGTAGTATAGATCCCGGACAGGGCTACTATGGCTACACCTTC
abundance: NA
d_gene: TRBD1
v_gene: TRBV19
j_gene: TRBJ1-2

CDR3aa: CASSYSGQGSYGYTF
CDR3nt: TGTGCCAGCAGTTACAGCGGACAGGGCAGCTATGGCTACACCTTC
abundance: NA
d_gene: TRBD1
v_gene: TRBV6-5
j_gene: TRBJ1-2

CDR3aa: CASKGAGEREQFF
CDR3nt: TGTGCCAGCAAAGGGGCGGGGGAGCGGGAGCAGTTCTTC
abundance: few
d_gene: TRBD2
v_gene: TRBV2
j_gene: TRBJ2-1

CDR3aa: CASGLSRGSGANVLTF
CDR3nt: TGTGCTAGTGGTTTGTCTCGGGGCTCTGGGGCCAACGTCCTGACTTTC
abundance: NA
d_gene: NA
v_gene: TRBV12-5
j_gene: TRBJ2-6

CDR3aa: CASRGSGGVAGELFF
CDR3nt: TGTGCCAGCAGGGGAAGCGGAGGGGTGGCCGGGGAGCTGTTTTTT
abundance: NA
d_gene: NA
v_gene: TRBV7-8
j_gene: TRBJ2-2

CDR3aa: CASSYRNNYEQYF
CDR3nt: TGTGCCAGCAGTTACAGAAATAACTACGAGCAGTACTTC
abundance: NA
d_gene: NA
v_gene: TRBV27
j_gene: TRBJ2-7

CDR3aa: CASSVGQGHDEQFF
CDR3nt: TGTGCCAGCAGTGTCGGACAGGGACACGATGAGCAGTTCTTC
abundance: NA
d_gene: TRBD1
v_gene: TRBV25-1
j_gene: TRBJ2-1

CDR3aa: CASSQGLNLGETQYF
CDR3nt: TGTGCCAGCTCACAGGGACTCAACTTAGGAGAGACCCAGTACTTC
abundance: NA
d_gene: NA
v_gene: TRBV18
j_gene: TRBJ2-5

CDR3aa: CASSLQGPNTEAFF
CDR3nt: TGTGCCAGCAGCTTACAGGGCCCGAACACTGAAGCTTTCTTT
abundance: NA
d_gene: NA
v_gene: TRBV7-2
j_gene: TRBJ1-1

CDR3aa: CAWARDSYYGYTF
CDR3nt: TGTGCCTGGGCTCGGGACAGCTACTATGGCTACACCTTC
abundance: few
d_gene: TRBD1
v_gene: TRBV30
j_gene: TRBJ1-2

CDR3aa: CASSLDSDYGYTF
CDR3nt: TGTGCCAGCAGCTTGGACAGTGACTATGGCTACACCTTC
abundance: NA
d_gene: NA
v_gene: TRBV5-4
j_gene: TRBJ1-2

CDR3aa: CASSPPGGTENTEAFF
CDR3nt: TGTGCCAGCAGCCCGCCGGGGGGGACAGAGAACACTGAAGCTTTCTTT
abundance: NA
d_gene: TRBD1
v_gene: TRBV7-9
j_gene: TRBJ1-1

CDR3aa: CASGVATNEKLFF
CDR3nt: TGCGCCAGTGGAGTTGCAACTAATGAAAAACTGTTTTTT
abundance: NA
d_gene: NA
v_gene: TRBV5-1
j_gene: TRBJ1-4

CDR3aa: CASSFWLNTEAFF
CDR3nt: TGTGCCAGCAGCTTTTGGCTGAACACTGAAGCTTTCTTT
abundance: NA
d_gene: NA
v_gene: TRBV7-2
j_gene: TRBJ1-1

CDR3aa: CASSEAGGVNRNAIYF
CDR3nt: TGTGCCAGCAGTGAAGCTGGGGGGGTCAATAGAAACGCCATATATTTT
abundance: NA
d_gene: NA
v_gene: TRBV6-1
j_gene: TRBJ1-3

CDR3aa: CASGSWTSSYEQYF
CDR3nt: TGTGCTAGTGGTTCCTGGACTAGCAGCTACGAGCAGTACTTC
abundance: NA
d_gene: TRBD2
v_gene: TRBV12-5
j_gene: TRBJ2-7

CDR3aa: CASSYSRGYEQFF
CDR3nt: TGTGCCAGCAGTTACTCGAGGGGGTATGAGCAGTTCTTC
abundance: few
d_gene: NA
v_gene: TRBV6-5
j_gene: TRBJ2-1

CDR3aa: CASTTRLAGSGELFF
CDR3nt: TGTGCCAGCACCACGCGACTAGCGGGTTCCGGGGAGCTGTTTTTT
abundance: NA
d_gene: TRBD2
v_gene: TRBV6-6
j_gene: TRBJ2-2

CDR3aa: CASSLASRRDTQYF
CDR3nt: TGTGCCAGCAGCTTAGCATCCCGGCGGGATACGCAGTATTTT
abundance: NA
d_gene: NA
v_gene: TRBV7-8
j_gene: TRBJ2-3

CDR3aa: CASTHDEGTEAFF
CDR3nt: TGTGCCAGCACCCATGATGAGGGCACTGAAGCTTTCTTT
abundance: few
d_gene: NA
v_gene: TRBV6-1
j_gene: TRBJ1-1

CDR3aa: CASSQDRGSEAFF
CDR3nt: TGCGCCAGCAGCCAGGACAGGGGGTCCGAAGCTTTCTTT
abundance: NA
d_gene: TRBD1
v_gene: TRBV4-1
j_gene: TRBJ1-1

CDR3aa: CATSREGGQGLTQHF
CDR3nt: TGTGCCACCAGCAGAGAAGGCGGACAGGGGTTAACCCAGCATTTT
abundance: few
d_gene: TRBD1
v_gene: TRBV15
j_gene: TRBJ1-5

CDR3aa: CASSFGGGLNTEAFF
CDR3nt: TGTGCCAGCAGCTTTGGGGGGGGGCTGAACACTGAAGCTTTCTTT
abundance: once
d_gene: NA
v_gene: TRBV9
j_gene: TRBJ1-1